These 8 T cell receptor beta chains came from one sample sequenced in a study of T cells in Graves' hyperthyroidism and ophthalmopathy. Amplified TCR beta CDR3 regions came from RNA transcripts. The HTBI primer set served for first-round RT-PCR of the TCR CDR3. TCRdb analysed the multiplex PCR reads with MiXCR anew, one entry per CDR3 protein. The sample contains under 400,000 distinct CDR3 sequences, around a quarter of which appear only once. Sequenced: blood. Receptors were obtained from a man aged 45 to 65 with Graves' hyperthyroidism.

This clonotype was detected a few times. CDR3 sequence (DNA): TGTGCCAGCAGTGAGGGGACAACGGCCTTCTATGGCTACACCTTC. It is translated as CASSEGTTAFYGYTF. This sequence joins TRBV6-1 and TRBJ1-2, with D tentatively TRBD1 (6 bases). Germline V CDR1 and CDR2: MNHNS, SASEGT. CDR3 length equals 15 residues. V was pared by 3 bases and J by 4 bases, with 15 bases between.

This clonotype was observed a few times. The chain combines TRBV7-2 with TRBJ2-3; no reliable D call. V lost 3 bases, J lost 4 bases, and 14 bases lay in between. The CDR3 is 15 residues long. Germline lookup yields CDR1 SGHTA and CDR2 FQGNSA. The CDR3 DNA reads TGTGCCAGCAGCTTGGGTGGCCTGGATCCAGATACGCAGTATTTT. Translation: CASSLGGLDPDTQYF. Drawing the rest from reference TRBV7-2 and TRBJ2-3, the complete variable domain is GAGVSQSPSNKVTEKGKDVELRCDPISGHTALYWYRQSLGQGLEFLIYFQGNSAPDKSGLPSDRFSAERTGGSVSTLTIQRTQQEDSAVYLCASSLGGLDPDTQYFGPGTRLTVL.

Many counts were recorded for this clonotype. The chain couples TRBV2 to TRBJ2-5; D unclear. Deletions cut 4 bases from V and 5 bases from J, with 8 bases between. This CDR3 comprises 12 residues. CDR1 is SNHLY, CDR2 FYNNEI, per germline. CDR3 coding DNA: TGTGCCAGCAGTGTTACTCGGGAGACCCAGTACTTC. This sequence encodes CASSVTRETQYF.

The chain couples TRBV3-1 to TRBJ1-2; possible D gene TRBD1, 5 bases. The CDR3 is 15 amino acids. Germline-derived CDR1 and CDR2 are LGHDT and YNNKEL (reference sequence). The germline V and J ends were trimmed by 3 bases and 0 bases, with 11 bases remaining between them. The CDR3 DNA reads TGTGCCAGCAGCCACAGTGGGGGTGCTAACTATGGCTACACCTTC. It codes for CASSHSGGANYGYTF. The full variable domain, completed using reference TRBV3-1 and TRBJ1-2, is DTAVSQTPKYLVTQMGNDKSIKCEQNLGHDTMYWYKQDSKKFLKIMFSYNNKELIINETVPNRFSPKSPDKAHLNLHINSLELGDSAVYFCASSHSGGANYGYTFGSGTRLTVV.

The gene calls are TRBV6-5 and TRBJ2-2, with D uncertain. V was pared by 0 bases and J by 6 bases, with 8 bases between. Germline-derived CDR1 and CDR2 are MNHEY and SVGAGI. The CDR3 runs to 14 residues. The CDR3 bases are TGTGCCAGCAGTTACTCGAGGCGTTCCGGGGAGCTGTTTTTT. Amino acids: CASSYSRRSGELFF.

This chain uses TRBV2 with TRBJ2-1; no clear D. Germline loops: CDR1 SNHLY, CDR2 FYNNEI. V lost 6 bases and J lost 13, with 13 bases in between. CDR3 length equals 11 residues. The CDR3 spells CASRLQTDQFF. CDR3 bases: TGTGCCAGCAGGCTTCAGACGGATCAGTTCTTC.

This clonotype was seen a few times. This chain uses TRBV7-9 with TRBJ2-3; the D gene is possibly TRBD1 (6 bases). Trimming removed 3 bases from V and 2 bases from J, with 9 bases in between. The CDR3 is made up of 14 amino acids. From germline, CDR1 is SEHNR and CDR2 FQNEAQ (reference sequence). DNA of the CDR3: TGTGCCAGCAGCTTTACAGGGTACACAGATACGCAGTATTTT. Translating gives CASSFTGYTDTQYF.

This chain connects TRBV9 to TRBJ2-5, with 7 bases aligning to TRBD2. The CDR3 runs 14 residues. The V gene end was trimmed by 1 base and the J gene end by 4 bases; junction bases not matched to a gene: 4. CDR1 is SGDLS and CDR2 is YYNGEE in the germline V gene. The CDR3 nucleotides read TGTGCCAGCAGCGTAAGGACGGGAGGAGAGACCCAGTACTTC. Residues: CASSVRTGGETQYF.